This T cell receptor (beta chain) was captured in a study of tumor and adjacent non-tumor tissue in lung cancer. With 5 bases clipped from V and 6 bases from J, the junction kept 3 bases outside the gene matches. This CDR3 is 12 amino acids long. TCRbeta libraries were built with three rounds of nested PCR, modified from ARM-PCR. TCRdb independently ran MiXCR on the multiplex PCR reads; one entry per CDR3 protein. Among almost 75,000 distinct CDR3 sequences listed, around 70% were seen once. The template was RNA from unsorted bulk tissue. More than 3 cm separated this lung sample from the edge of the tumor. This clonotype was seen ten or more times.

This sequence joins TRBV12-3 or TRBV12-4 and TRBJ2-7; 8 bases are a match to TRBD1. Sequenced input: distant non-tumor lung tissue. This receptor was obtained from a woman aged 45-59 years with non-small cell lung cancer. CDR3 loop: CASSRQGSEQYF. The CDR3 DNA reads as TGTGCCAGCAGTAGACAGGGGAGCGAGCAGTACTTC.